This TCR beta chain comes out of a study of cytotoxic CD8 clonotypes in ibrutinib-treated CLL. Data came from immunoSEQ multiplex PCR; TCRdb stores just in-frame clones and leaves some out. The sample yields approximately 92,000 clones, roughly four fifths seen once. The CDR3 extends over 16 amino acids. Trimming stripped 3 bases from V and 5 bases from J, with 16 bases between. Germline V gives CDR1 LNHNV, CDR2 YYDKDF (reference sequence). Frozen PBMC stocks contributed roughly 2.1 micrograms of genomic DNA to the TCR beta libraries. The clonotype comes from a human donor with chronic lymphocytic leukemia. Sample: PBMCs, taken after 24 months of ibrutinib treatment. V and J are TRBV15 and TRBJ1-4, with a possible D match to TRBD1 (6 bases). The DNA of the CDR3 is TGTGCCACCAGCAGTGTCCGAGGACAGCGAAATGAAAAACTGTTTTTT. It codes for CATSSVRGQRNEKLFF.